This T cell receptor (beta chain) is drawn from a study of identifying expanded T cells in peripheral blood. Collection occurred without any documented infections or immune events in donors. This CDR3 has 16 amino acids. The germline CDR1 and CDR2 sequences are LNHDA and SQIVND (reference sequence). V shed 4 bases, J shed 2 bases, and the junction held 10 bases outside the gene matches. General study results and limits: Variance in clone template counts between approximately two-week samples significantly increased with total template count across all healthy donors. Over around two and four weeks, about 15 and 19 clones changed, versus around 1.3 between replicates.

A note on this clone: Its antigen remains unidentified.

Here immunoSEQ multiplex PCR was the method, and the copy in TCRdb shows in-frame clones only, minus some. The profile covers 90,000 to 100,000 clones, with about 88% appearing a single time and around 4% taken by the ten largest. The receptor's source is a person aged 18 to 75 in good health. The genes are TRBV19 and TRBJ2-7, with 8 bases lining up with TRBD2. The specimen sequenced was blood. This CDR3 reads CASSNLEAGATYEQYF. CDR3 coding DNA: TGTGCCAGTAGTAACCTCGAAGCGGGGGCTACCTACGAGCAGTACTTC. Full variable domain (missing parts from reference TRBV19 and TRBJ2-7): DGGITQSPKYLFRKEGQNVTLSCEQNLNHDAMYWYRQDPGQGLRLIYYSQIVNDFQKGDIAEGYSVSREKKESFPLTVTSAQKNPTAFYLCASSNLEAGATYEQYFGPGTRLTVT.